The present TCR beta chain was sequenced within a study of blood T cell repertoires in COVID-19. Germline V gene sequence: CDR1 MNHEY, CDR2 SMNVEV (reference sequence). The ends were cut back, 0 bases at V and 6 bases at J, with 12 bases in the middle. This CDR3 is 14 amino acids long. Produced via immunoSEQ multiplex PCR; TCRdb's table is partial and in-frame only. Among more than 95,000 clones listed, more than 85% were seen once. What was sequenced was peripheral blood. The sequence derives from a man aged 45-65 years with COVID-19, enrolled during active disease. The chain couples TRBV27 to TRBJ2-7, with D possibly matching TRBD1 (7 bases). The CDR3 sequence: CASSLSSQGGEQYF. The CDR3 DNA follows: TGTGCCAGCAGTTTATCGAGCCAGGGGGGCGAGCAGTACTTC.